What follows are 32 T cell receptor beta chains derived from one specimen sequenced in a study of CD8+ T cells in alopecia areata. Treatment reported: oral pan-JAK inhibitor, 5-10 mg twice daily. RNA, once extracted, was reverse transcribed into cDNA for use as the sequencing template. Data came from immunoSEQ multiplex PCR; TCRdb stores just in-frame clones and leaves some out. The sample has 64,000 or so clones, just over 45% seen once. Here the sequenced sample was CD8+ T cells sorted from blood, taken around week 36, from a patient treated with tofacitinib. These receptor sequences come from a human donor with alopecia areata.

V gene TRBV27 combines with J gene TRBJ2-1, with a weak D call TRBD1 (6 bases). CDR1 and CDR2 from the germline V gene are MNHEY and SMNVEV (reference sequence). Deletions cut 3 bases from V and 0 bases from J, with 12 bases between. The CDR3 is made up of 16 amino acids. CDR3 region: CASSLIGGGSYNEQFF. CDR3 DNA sequence: TGTGCCAGCAGTTTGATTGGGGGCGGCTCCTACAATGAGCAGTTCTTC.

The rearrangement joins TRBV27 to TRBJ2-7, with a tentative D call TRBD1 (5 bases). CDR3 length: 14 residues. V lost 2 bases and J lost 5, with 13 bases in between. In germline, CDR1 is MNHEY, CDR2 SMNVEV (reference sequence). CDR3 nucleotide sequence: TGTGCCAGCAGTTTAGGAAGGGGAATAGACGAGCAGTACTTC. It specifies CASSLGRGIDEQYF.

The rearrangement links TRBV6-1 to TRBJ1-1, with a weak D call TRBD1 (6 bases). CDR3 length equals 14 residues. Germline assignment: CDR1 MNHNS and CDR2 SASEGT. V shed 2 bases and J shed 4 bases, with 11 bases lying between them. CDR3 sequence (DNA): TGTGCCAGCAGTGAACTTGGGGGGCCCACTGAAGCTTTCTTT. Its protein product is CASSELGGPTEAFF.

The chain couples TRBV27 to TRBJ2-7; 8 bases agree with TRBD1. The CDR3 is made up of 15 amino acids. V was clipped by 3 bases and J by 5 bases; unmatched bases: 9. The V gene's germline CDR1 is MNHEY and CDR2 SMNVEV (reference sequence). The chain's CDR3 is CASSLVGQGVHEQYF. For the CDR3, the DNA is TGTGCCAGCAGTTTGGTTGGACAGGGTGTCCACGAGCAGTACTTC.

The chain links TRBV7-9 to TRBJ2-1, with 9 positions matching TRBD1. The germline V gene encodes CDR1 SEHNR and CDR2 FQNEAQ (reference sequence). The trim removed 4 bases at V and 7 bases at J, leaving 17 bases unmatched. CDR3 length: 18 amino acids. The CDR3 loop reads CASSSPTTPGQGWNEQFF. The CDR3 coding sequence is TGTGCCAGCAGCTCGCCGACCACTCCGGGACAGGGTTGGAATGAGCAGTTCTTC. The complete variable domain, with remaining parts taken from reference TRBV7-9 and TRBJ2-1, reads DTGVSQNPRHKITKRGQNVTFRCDPISEHNRLYWYRQTLGQGPEFLTYFQNEAQLEKSRLLSDRFSAERPKGSFSTLEIQRTEQGDSAMYLCASSSPTTPGQGWNEQFFGPGTRLTVL.

In its sample, this clone was seen a few times. The rearrangement links TRBV29-1 to TRBJ2-7; the match to TRBD2 covers 12 bases. The CDR3 length is 13 residues. With V trimmed by 7 bases and J by 0 bases, 1 base remained unmatched. Germline V gene lookup returns CDR1 SQVTM and CDR2 ANQGSEA. CDR3 nucleotides: TGCAGCGCGGGACTAGCGGGCTCCTACGAGCAGTACTTC. It specifies CSAGLAGSYEQYF.

V gene TRBV5-1 combines with J gene TRBJ1-1; tentative D call: TRBD1 (6 bases). V lost 2 bases and J lost 0, with 11 bases in between. The CDR3 extends over 15 amino acids. The V gene's germline CDR1 is SGHRS and CDR2 YFSETQ. The CDR3 spells CASSLTGPLNTEAFF. CDR3 DNA: TGCGCCAGCAGCTTAACAGGGCCGTTGAACACTGAAGCTTTCTTT.

This clone showed up just a few times. The chain has TRBV2 and TRBJ2-1, with D possibly being TRBD1 or TRBD2 (5 bases each). This CDR3 has 14 residues. From germline, CDR1 is SNHLY and CDR2 FYNNEI. Trimming stripped 6 bases from V and 3 bases from J, with 12 bases between. The CDR3 nucleotides are TGTGCCAGCAGGGGACGGTCAGACTACAATGAGCAGTTCTTC. Protein sequence: CASRGRSDYNEQFF.

The rearrangement links TRBV19 to TRBJ1-1; 8 bases agree with TRBD1. The CDR3 sequence is 18 residues long. Trimming removed 1 base from V and 1 base from J; junction bases left unmatched: 11. From germline, CDR1 is LNHDA and CDR2 SQIVND (reference sequence). The CDR3 nucleotides read TGTGCCAGTAGTATAGCGCACCGGGACAGGACCACGAACACTGAAGCTTTCTTT. Translated, it gives CASSIAHRDRTTNTEAFF.

In DNA form, the CDR3 reads TGCGCCAGCAGCCAAGCCGCAGGCGGGGGGGCTGGGATTGAGCAGTTCTTC. Translated, it gives CASSQAAGGGAGIEQFF. The chain carries TRBV4-1 and TRBJ2-1; TRBD2 matches 9 bases. Germline CDR1 and CDR2: MGHRA and YSYEKL. The CDR3 is 17 residues long. J lost 9 bases, V lost 1 base, and 13 bases had no gene match.

V gene TRBV18 combines with J gene TRBJ2-5, with D possibly being TRBD1 (6 bases). The V end was cut by 3 bases, the J end by 2 bases, with 10 bases between. The CDR3 consists of 14 residues. Germline CDR1 is KGHSH and CDR2 is LQKENI. The CDR3: CASSPTDRQETQYF. The CDR3 DNA reads as TGTGCCAGCTCACCTACGGACAGACAAGAGACCCAGTACTTC.

This clone was recorded a few times. The chain combines TRBV7-8 with TRBJ2-5, with 7 bases aligning to TRBD2. This CDR3 is 14 amino acids long. V lost 10 bases and J lost 1; bases outside the gene matches: 9. Germline CDR1 is SGHVS and CDR2 is FQNEAQ. In DNA form, the CDR3 reads TGTGCCACCCATTTACCGGGAGGCCAAGAGACCCAGTACTTC. Its protein product is CATHLPGGQETQYF.

The chain links TRBV4-2 to TRBJ2-5, with 8 bases identical to TRBD2. CDR3 length: 15 amino acids. CDR1 is LGHNA and CDR2 is YNFKEQ in the germline V gene. V lost 1 base, J lost 7 bases, and 8 bases stayed unmatched. CDR3 sequence: CASSQAGTSAGTQYF. The DNA of the CDR3 is TGTGCCAGCAGCCAAGCGGGGACTAGTGCAGGGACCCAGTACTTC.

This clone was detected a few times. This sequence joins TRBV29-1 and TRBJ2-7, with 7 nucleotides matching TRBD1. The CDR3 spans 13 residues. Germline-derived CDR1 and CDR2 are SQVTM and ANQGSEA. V was clipped by 7 bases and J by 3 bases; unmatched bases: 9. This chain's CDR3 is CSAQTGSGYEQYF. CDR3 nucleotide sequence: TGCAGCGCCCAGACAGGGTCGGGCTACGAGCAGTACTTC.

The V gene is TRBV7-9, the J gene TRBJ2-7; D is unclear. Per the germline V gene, CDR1 is SEHNR and CDR2 is FQNEAQ (reference sequence). This CDR3 is 15 amino acids long. Between the trimmed V and J ends, which lost 1 base and 5 bases, there was a span of 15 bases. The CDR3: CASSLGRRPVDEQYF. CDR3 in DNA: TGTGCCAGCAGCTTAGGGCGGCGGCCGGTGGACGAGCAGTACTTC. The entire variable domain, with the rest obtained from reference TRBV7-9 and TRBJ2-7, is as follows: DTGVSQNPRHKITKRGQNVTFRCDPISEHNRLYWYRQTLGQGPEFLTYFQNEAQLEKSRLLSDRFSAERPKGSFSTLEIQRTEQGDSAMYLCASSLGRRPVDEQYFGPGTRLTVT.

This clone was seen only a few times. This chain connects TRBV27 to TRBJ1-2, with 7 bases that match TRBD1. Germline V CDR1 and CDR2: MNHEY, SMNVEV (reference sequence). The junction had 3 bases not matched to a gene; V was cut back by 0 bases and J by 2 bases. The CDR3 sequence is 15 residues long. The CDR3 is CASSLSPRGNYGYTF. In DNA, the CDR3 is TGTGCCAGCAGTTTATCACCCAGGGGGAACTATGGCTACACCTTC.

This clone was counted only a few times. This rearrangement joins TRBV5-1 to TRBJ1-1; no clear D. The V end lost 1 base, the J end lost 0 bases, and 13 bases lay between the germline ends. This CDR3 is 16 amino acids long. CDR1 and CDR2 from the germline V gene are SGHRS and YFSETQ. CDR3: CASSLWGNDMNTEAFF. In DNA form, the CDR3 reads TGCGCCAGCAGCTTGTGGGGTAACGACATGAACACTGAAGCTTTCTTT.

The chain is built from TRBV20-1 and TRBJ2-7; tentative D call: TRBD2 (5 bases). Germline V gene lookup returns CDR1 DFQATT and CDR2 SNEGSKA (reference sequence). The CDR3 length is 11 residues. Between the trimmed V and J ends, which lost 2 bases and 3 bases, there was a span of 5 bases. CDR3 loop: CSARSGYEQYF. Here the CDR3 DNA reads TGCAGTGCTAGAAGCGGCTACGAGCAGTACTTC.

The CDR3 DNA is TGTGCCAGCAGCGACCTAGACCAGAGAACCAATCAGCCCCAGCATTTT. Translating it yields CASSDLDQRTNQPQHF. The V call is TRBV2, the J call TRBJ1-5; the D is unclear. Germline values: CDR1 SNHLY, CDR2 FYNNEI. V lost 6 bases and J lost 3, with 18 bases in between. The CDR3 length is 16 residues.

The chain carries TRBV5-4 and TRBJ2-5; no firm D call. The CDR3 contains 13 residues. Trimming removed 0 bases at V and 3 bases at J, with 6 bases between. Germline CDR1 is SGHNT and CDR2 is YYREEE (reference sequence). Here the CDR3 reads CASSLVGKETQYF. CDR3 coding DNA: TGTGCCAGCAGCTTGGTTGGGAAAGAGACCCAGTACTTC.

This clone was detected a few times. The CDR3 here is CSVIGLAGVYEQYF. CDR3 DNA: TGCAGCGTTATCGGACTAGCGGGAGTATACGAGCAGTACTTC. The chain couples TRBV29-1 to TRBJ2-7, with 13 positions matching TRBD2. The junction had 5 bases not matched to a gene; V was cut back by 5 bases and J by 4 bases. Germline-derived CDR1 and CDR2 are SQVTM and ANQGSEA. The CDR3 consists of 14 residues.

This rearrangement joins TRBV7-3 to TRBJ2-1; 7 bases fit TRBD2. The trim removed 2 bases at V and 4 bases at J, leaving 5 bases unmatched. Germline CDR1 is SGHTA and CDR2 is FQGTGA. The CDR3 totals 15 residues. This CDR3 is CASSLVSGGYNEQFF. The CDR3 DNA is TGTGCCAGCAGCTTAGTCTCGGGAGGATACAATGAGCAGTTCTTC.

This clone has only one observation. The V call is TRBV6-6, the J call TRBJ1-5, with D uncertain. V dropped 10 bases and J dropped 2 bases, with 12 bases sitting between them. The CDR3 has 13 amino acids. The V gene's germline CDR1 is MNHNY and CDR2 SVGAGI (reference sequence). CDR3 loop: CATNSTGNQPQHF. The CDR3 DNA reads as TGTGCCACCAACTCTACAGGCAATCAGCCCCAGCATTTT.

This clone was detected only a few times. The chain links TRBV29-1 to TRBJ2-7; D is uncertain. The CDR3 is 11 residues long. Trimming left V 1 base short and J 3 bases short, with 4 bases between. Germline lookup yields CDR1 SQVTM and CDR2 ANQGSEA. The CDR3: CSVEVSYEQYF. CDR3 sequence (DNA): TGCAGCGTTGAAGTCAGCTACGAGCAGTACTTC.

The gene calls are TRBV10-3 and TRBJ2-1, with D perhaps being TRBD1 or TRBD2 (5 bases each). The germline V and J ends were trimmed by 10 bases and 5 bases, with 18 bases remaining between them. Germline CDR1 ENHRY, CDR2 SYGVKD. The CDR3 has 14 amino acids. The CDR3 DNA follows: TGTGCCAGCAGCGACAGCAGGGACCACAATGAGCAGTTCTTC. Protein sequence: CASSDSRDHNEQFF.

J is TRBJ2-5 and V is TRBV4-1; the D gene could be TRBD1 or TRBD2 (5 bases each). Trimming removed 7 bases from V and 1 base from J, with 16 bases in between. The CDR3 runs to 15 residues. Germline V gene lookup returns CDR1 MGHRA and CDR2 YSYEKL. The CDR3 here is CASTLTNGAQETQYF. CDR3 in DNA: TGCGCCAGCACCCTCACGAACGGGGCCCAAGAGACCCAGTACTTC.

CDR3 coding DNA: TGTGCCAGCAGTTACTACACAAGGCGGGAAGGAGAGACCCAGTACTTC. Its translation: CASSYYTRREGETQYF. The chain has TRBV6-6 and TRBJ2-5; tentatively, D is TRBD2 (6 bases). From germline, CDR1 is MNHNY and CDR2 SVGAGI (reference sequence). Trimming removed 1 base at V and 4 bases at J, with 16 bases between. The CDR3 sequence is 16 residues long.

The chain is built from TRBV2 and TRBJ2-1; D call uncertain. This CDR3 comprises 15 residues. Germline CDR1 and CDR2: SNHLY and FYNNEI. V was cut by 7 bases and J by 8 bases, with 21 bases left in between. This CDR3 is CASTKGSSLPHEQFF. CDR3 DNA sequence: TGTGCCAGCACGAAGGGTAGCTCCCTTCCCCATGAGCAGTTCTTC.

The genes are TRBV29-1 and TRBJ2-2; D is ambiguous. V lost 4 bases, J lost 6 bases, and 6 bases lay in between. The CDR3 spans 11 residues. CDR1 is SQVTM, CDR2 ANQGSEA, per germline. The CDR3 DNA reads as TGCAGCGTTGCTGGCGCCGGGGAGCTGTTTTTT. Its protein product is CSVAGAGELFF.

This chain uses TRBV7-2 with TRBJ2-1; D possibly uses TRBD1 or TRBD2 (5 bases each). Germline V CDR1 and CDR2: SGHTA, FQGNSA. The length of the CDR3 is 12 residues. V was clipped by 6 bases and J by 10 bases, with 13 bases between them. CDR3 region: CASSNSWDEQFF. CDR3 DNA sequence: TGTGCCAGCAGTAACTCATGGGACGAGCAGTTCTTC.

The chain joins TRBV30 to TRBJ2-2; D is perhaps TRBD1 (5 bases). Trimming took off 5 bases at V and 6 bases at J, with 7 bases between the two ends. This CDR3 is 11 amino acids long. Germline CDR1 GTSNPN, CDR2 SVGIG (reference sequence). The CDR3 region has the DNA TGTGCCTGGGACAGCCCCGGGGAGCTGTTTTTT. It encodes CAWDSPGELFF.

The chain links TRBV13 to TRBJ2-3; D perhaps matches TRBD1 (6 bases). V lost 4 bases to trimming and J lost 0 bases, with 8 bases between them. The CDR3 covers 14 residues. Germline V gene data show CDR1 as PRHDT and CDR2 as FYEKMQ (reference sequence). The CDR3 DNA sequence: TGTGCCAGCAGCTACAGGGCTAGCACAGATACGCAGTATTTT. Encoded protein: CASSYRASTDTQYF.